This paragraph reports one T cell receptor (beta chain). Its antigen remains unidentified. There are no base qualities to consult, and no much larger clone falls within one base. CDR1 and CDR2, per the germline V gene, are LGHNA and YNFKEQ. Reading from cysteine to phenylalanine, the CDR3 counts 13 amino acids. Here the CDR3 DNA is all that survives: 39 bases in frame from base 1. The trim is 1 base for V and 4 bases for J, with a gap of 7 bases between the germline ends. The sample is drawn from a study of yellow fever vaccine responses in identical twins (dated by TCRdb to 2016 to 2018). General notes on the study: In identical twins, the study followed T cell clones that responded to the vaccine with precision. General conclusions and limits of the study: The T cell response to vaccination in identical twins was reported by the authors to appear partly convergent and partly personalized.

The library was generated by RT-PCR. The data were produced on an Illumina HiSeq 2500. TCRdb cleaned the public reads at Q25 with fastp, built clones with MiXCR and kept in-frame beta chains. Rows with a matching CDR3 protein are joined into one entry that keeps the most common DNA and genes. Within this sample are several thousand distinct CDR3 sequences, with 86% of them counted one time only. The biggest ten clones account for 1.2% of the sample. This chain is built from TRBV4-2 and TRBJ2-5, with a weak D call of TRBD2 (5 bases match). The sequence was collected from a woman under 30 who received the yellow fever vaccine. Donor details come from another sample of the same person, matched by shared clones. The sequencing used T cells from blood (PBMCs), unsorted or a sorted subset (not recorded which), collected before or after yellow fever vaccination (not recorded which). Read as DNA, the sequence is TGTGCCAGCAGCCAAGGGGGAGCAGAGACCCAGTACTTC. Translated, it gives CASSQGGAETQYF.